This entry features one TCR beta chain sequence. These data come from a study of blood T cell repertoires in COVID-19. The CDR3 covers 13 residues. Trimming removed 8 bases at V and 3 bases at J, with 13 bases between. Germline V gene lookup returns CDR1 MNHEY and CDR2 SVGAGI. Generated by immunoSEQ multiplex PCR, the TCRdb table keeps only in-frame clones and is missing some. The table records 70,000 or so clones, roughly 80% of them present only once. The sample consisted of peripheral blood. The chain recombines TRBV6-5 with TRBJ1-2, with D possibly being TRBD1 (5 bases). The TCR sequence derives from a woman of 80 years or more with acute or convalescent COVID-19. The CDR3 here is CASRGPGDYGYTF. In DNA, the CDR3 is TGTGCCAGCCGGGGACCGGGGGACTATGGCTACACCTTC.